A single sample is the source of the 19 T cell receptor beta chains below, sequenced in a study of naive and memory T cell subsets. Both TRBC1 and TRBC2 were covered by a beta constant-region primer of two equimolar oligonucleotides. TCRdb itself ran the UMI-ligation and nested PCR reads through MiXCR, one entry per CDR3 protein. This table has approximately 89,000 distinct CDR3 sequences, more than 6.5% appearing once. Sequences were obtained from central memory CD4+ T cells from blood. Receptors originate from a human donor in good health.

This clonotype was counted at least ten times. The chain carries TRBV18 and TRBJ1-2; D unclear. The CDR3 has 13 residues. Germline V gene data show CDR1 as KGHSH and CDR2 as LQKENI. The germline V and J ends were trimmed by 5 bases and 3 bases, with 10 bases remaining between them. As DNA, the CDR3 is TGTGCCAGCTCAACTACAGAGTACTATGGCTACACCTTC. As protein: CASSTTEYYGYTF.

This clonotype was observed a handful of times. This rearrangement joins TRBV29-1 to TRBJ2-1; no clear D. V lost 7 bases to trimming and J lost 1 base, with 14 bases between them. The CDR3 is 14 amino acids. Germline values: CDR1 SQVTM, CDR2 ANQGSEA. CDR3: CSAGSDESYNEQFF. CDR3 nucleotides: TGCAGCGCCGGGTCGGACGAGTCCTACAATGAGCAGTTCTTC.

The J gene is TRBJ2-4, the V gene TRBV6-2 or TRBV6-3, with D maybe TRBD2 (6 bases). The CDR3 covers 13 residues. Between the trimmed V and J ends, which lost 7 bases and 9 bases, there was a span of 16 bases. Germline V gene sequence: CDR1 MNHEY, CDR2 SVGEGT. The CDR3 DNA reads as TGTGCCAGCAATGCGGGAATGACGAGCATTCAGTACTTC. Translation: CASNAGMTSIQYF.

This clonotype was seen repeatedly, ten times or more. The CDR3 bases are TGTGCCAGCAGTGCTGGCAGTTTGCAGGAGCAGTTCTTC. Its protein product is CASSAGSLQEQFF. The V call is TRBV6-1, the J call TRBJ2-1; D is undetermined. CDR1 is MNHNS and CDR2 is SASEGT in the germline V gene. The CDR3 totals 13 residues. V was cut by 4 bases and J by 10 bases, with 14 bases left in between.

This clonotype was seen a few times. This chain uses TRBV5-1 with TRBJ2-2; D unresolved. Trimming took 4 bases from V and 5 from J, leaving 12 bases between them. CDR1 and CDR2 from the germline V gene are SGHRS and YFSETQ. The CDR3 is made up of 14 amino acids. The CDR3 region is CASSRLGETGELFF. The CDR3 DNA reads as TGCGCCAGCAGCCGCCTCGGCGAAACCGGGGAGCTGTTTTTT.

This clonotype appeared many times. This chain uses TRBV20-1 with TRBJ2-3; D not certain. The CDR3 runs to 15 residues. Trimming removed 6 bases at V and 2 bases at J, with 18 bases between. The germline V gene has CDR1 DFQATT and CDR2 SNEGSKA (reference sequence). CDR3 amino acids: CSAPSALRATDTQYF. DNA of the CDR3: TGCAGTGCCCCCTCGGCGCTCCGAGCCACAGATACGCAGTATTTT.

Many counts were recorded for this clonotype. The CDR3 DNA sequence: TGTGCCAGCAGCTTAAACTCTTACACTGAAGCTTTCTTT. Translated: CASSLNSYTEAFF. This chain connects TRBV7-3 to TRBJ1-1; no clear D gene. V lost 1 base and J 3 bases, leaving 6 bases between the germline ends. Germline assignment: CDR1 SGHTA and CDR2 FQGTGA. CDR3 length: 13 residues.

In its sample, this clonotype was seen many times. The chain is built from TRBV12-3 or TRBV12-4 and TRBJ2-6; no firm D call. The CDR3 sequence is 15 residues long. V lost 6 bases to trimming and J lost 0 bases, with 9 bases between them. The CDR3 loop is CASRHKGSGANVLTF. The CDR3 nucleotides are TGTGCCAGCAGACACAAGGGCTCTGGGGCCAACGTCCTGACTTTC.

In its sample, this clonotype was seen a few times. Here the CDR3 reads CASSFQGRPPGEQYF. The CDR3 DNA reads as TGCGCCAGCAGCTTCCAGGGGCGCCCTCCGGGAGAGCAGTACTTC. The rearrangement uses TRBV5-1 and TRBJ2-7; D may be TRBD1 (6 bases). This CDR3 contains 15 residues. Germline V gives CDR1 SGHRS, CDR2 YFSETQ. The V and J ends lost 2 bases and 7 bases respectively, with 19 bases between them.

The chain uses TRBV18 and TRBJ1-2, with D hard to call. Looked up from germline, CDR1 is KGHSH and CDR2 is LQKENI. CDR3 length: 14 amino acids. V was shortened by 2 bases and J by 6 bases, with 13 bases between the two germline ends. The CDR3 loop reads CASSPDQHPNGYTF. For the CDR3, the DNA is TGTGCCAGCTCACCAGATCAGCATCCCAATGGCTACACCTTC.

In its sample, this clonotype was seen a few times. The chain has TRBV20-1 and TRBJ1-2; TRBD1 agrees at 9 bases. The CDR3 length is 15 residues. Losses at the gene ends were 3 bases for V and 4 bases for J; bases not matched to a gene: 9. Germline V gene sequence: CDR1 DFQATT, CDR2 SNEGSKA (reference sequence). CDR3 region: CSAREGGQGGYGYTF. The CDR3 DNA reads as TGCAGTGCTAGGGAGGGGGGACAGGGTGGCTATGGCTACACCTTC.

The CDR3 nucleotides are TGTGCCTACCAAACAGGGGTTGGCAATCAGCCCCAGCATTTT. Translated, it gives CAYQTGVGNQPQHF. V and J are TRBV30 and TRBJ1-5; 7 bases fit TRBD1. This CDR3 spans 14 amino acids. CDR1 is GTSNPN, CDR2 SVGIG, per germline (reference sequence). Trimming took 7 bases from V and 2 from J; bases not matched to a gene: 8.

In DNA, the CDR3 is TGTGCCTCCCAGGGACTAGCGGGAGTCGGAGAGCAGTACTTC. Amino acid sequence: CASQGLAGVGEQYF. The genes are TRBV7-9 and TRBJ2-7, with 14 bases that match TRBD2. Trimming removed 11 bases from V and 7 bases from J; junction bases left unmatched: 10. The CDR3 has 14 amino acids. CDR1 is SEHNR, CDR2 FQNEAQ, per germline (reference sequence).

The chain has TRBV5-5 and TRBJ2-7, with 8 bases fitting TRBD2. Germline loops: CDR1 SGHKS, CDR2 YYEKEE (reference sequence). The CDR3 runs 13 residues. Germline trimming cut 2 bases from V and 3 bases from J; bases unmatched to any gene: 1. CDR3 nucleotide sequence: TGTGCCAGCAGCTTACTAGCGGTCTACGAGCAGTACTTC. As protein: CASSLLAVYEQYF.

Ten or more counts support this clonotype. This rearrangement joins TRBV29-1 to TRBJ2-6; D unresolved. The CDR3 is made up of 14 amino acids. The V gene's germline CDR1 is SQVTM and CDR2 ANQGSEA. V lost 4 bases to trimming and J lost 4 bases, with 11 bases between them. The DNA for the CDR3 is TGCAGCGTTGCCCCAAAGAACGGGGCCAACGTCCTGACTTTC. It yields the protein CSVAPKNGANVLTF. Drawing the rest from reference TRBV29-1 and TRBJ2-6, the complete variable domain is SAVISQKPSRDICQRGTSLTIQCQVDSQVTMMFWYRQQPGQSLTLIATANQGSEATYESGFVIDKFPISRPNLTFSTLTVSNMSPEDSSIYLCSVAPKNGANVLTFGAGSRLTVL.

The rearrangement joins TRBV19 to TRBJ1-3, with D uncertain. CDR3 length equals 13 residues. V was pared by 7 bases and J by 2 bases, with 9 bases between. Germline assignment: CDR1 LNHDA and CDR2 SQIVND (reference sequence). CDR3 protein: CASKSNAGNTIYF. The CDR3 coding sequence is TGTGCCAGTAAATCAAATGCTGGAAACACCATATATTTT.

This clonotype was observed a few times. The chain joins TRBV7-2 to TRBJ1-5; 7 nucleotides match TRBD1. This CDR3 has 14 residues. The V gene end was trimmed by 4 bases and the J gene end by 5 bases; junction bases not matched to a gene: 5. Germline assignment: CDR1 SGHTA and CDR2 FQGNSA. The CDR3 loop reads CASSSLQGYQPQHF. In DNA, the CDR3 is TGTGCCAGCAGCTCGTTACAGGGGTATCAGCCCCAGCATTTT.

This clonotype came up many times. V is TRBV7-9 and J is TRBJ1-4; D is unresolved. This CDR3 has 13 residues. From germline, CDR1 is SEHNR and CDR2 FQNEAQ (reference sequence). Trimming stripped 0 bases from V and 7 bases from J, with 6 bases between. The CDR3 spells CASSLARSEKLFF. The CDR3 DNA reads TGTGCCAGCAGCTTAGCGCGGTCTGAAAAACTGTTTTTT.

This chain joins TRBV7-2 and TRBJ1-1, with 9 bases matching TRBD1. The CDR3 spans 17 residues. From germline, CDR1 is SGHTA and CDR2 FQGNSA. The V gene end was trimmed by 1 base and the J gene end by 4 bases; junction bases not matched to a gene: 10. DNA for the CDR3: TGTGCCAGCAGCTTAGTGGGACAGGGTGGAAGTCGCACTGAAGCTTTCTTT. The encoded protein is CASSLVGQGGSRTEAFF.